The 13 T cell receptor beta chains reported below all come from one sample, sequenced in a study of T cell responses to AZD1222 COVID-19 vaccine. The table came from immunoSEQ multiplex PCR; TCRdb's copy has only in-frame clones and leaves some out. Among around 210,000 clones listed, roughly 94% were seen once. The specimen was peripheral blood, collected 28 days after the second dose of the MenACWY control vaccine. The receptors were gathered from an adult who received the MenACWY meningococcal vaccine as a control.

The chain recombines TRBV27 with TRBJ2-7; weak D call: TRBD2 (5 bases). CDR1 is MNHEY and CDR2 is SMNVEV in the germline V gene (reference sequence). V lost 2 bases and J lost 7, with 9 bases in between. The CDR3 loop spans 12 amino acids. The CDR3 nucleotides are TGTGCCAGCAGTTTAGGTGGAGGAGAGCAGTACTTC. Translated, it gives CASSLGGGEQYF.

The genes are TRBV6-5 and TRBJ1-2, with TRBD1 as a possible D gene (5 bases). Trimming cost V 0 bases and J 4 bases, with 9 bases left between them. Germline CDR1 and CDR2: MNHEY and SVGAGI. The CDR3 spans 14 residues. The CDR3 DNA reads TGTGCCAGCAGTTACTCAGGGACCACCTATGGCTACACCTTC. Protein: CASSYSGTTYGYTF.

With respect to this clone: At one end, the junction sequence differs from germline, possibly due to a read error. V gene TRBV7-7 combines with J gene TRBJ2-5; 7 bases align to TRBD1. The germline V gene has CDR1 SSHAT and CDR2 FNYEAQ (reference sequence). The CDR3 is 15 amino acids. The CDR3 nucleotides read TGTGCTAGCAGCCAGGGAAGGGGGCCCCAAGAGACCCAGTACTTC. It yields the protein CASSQGRGPQETQYF.

This sequence joins TRBV19 and TRBJ2-3; D might be TRBD2 (5 bases). The germline gives CDR1 LNHDA, CDR2 SQIVND (reference sequence). Trimming removed 4 bases from V and 2 bases from J, with 7 bases in between. The CDR3 totals 13 residues. CDR3 DNA sequence: TGTGCCAGTAGTAATCGGGACACAGATACGCAGTATTTT. This translates into CASSNRDTDTQYF. Full variable domain (remainder filled in from reference TRBV19 and TRBJ2-3): DGGITQSPKYLFRKEGQNVTLSCEQNLNHDAMYWYRQDPGQGLRLIYYSQIVNDFQKGDIAEGYSVSREKKESFPLTVTSAQKNPTAFYLCASSNRDTDTQYFGPGTRLTVL.

This clone was detected a few times. V and J are TRBV6-1 and TRBJ1-5; no definite D call. V was cut by 3 bases and J by 5 bases, with 8 bases left in between. The CDR3 runs 13 residues. Germline CDR1 and CDR2: MNHNS and SASEGT. CDR3 DNA: TGTGCCAGCAGTGATCGCGGGTATCAGCCCCAGCATTTT. As protein: CASSDRGYQPQHF.

The chain joins TRBV6-1 to TRBJ2-5; tentative D call: TRBD2 (6 bases). Germline V gene data show CDR1 as MNHNS and CDR2 as SASEGT. CDR3 size: 15 residues. Trimming removed 1 base at V and 2 bases at J, with 11 bases between. As DNA, the CDR3 is TGTGCCAGCAGTGAAGGAACTAGCCTACAAGAGACCCAGTACTTC. It yields the protein CASSEGTSLQETQYF.

The chain carries TRBV6-5 and TRBJ1-5; possible D gene TRBD1, 6 bases. This CDR3 is built from 14 residues. V was pared by 7 bases and J by 4 bases, with 14 bases between. The germline V gene encodes CDR1 MNHEY and CDR2 SVGAGI. The CDR3 nucleotides read TGTGCCAGCAACCCAGGGGCAAGGAATCAGCCCCAGCATTTT. Amino acids: CASNPGARNQPQHF.

CDR3 in amino acids: CSVRARFAKNIQYF. CDR3 nucleotide sequence: TGCAGCGTTCGGGCGCGGTTTGCCAAAAACATTCAGTACTTC. The chain uses TRBV29-1 and TRBJ2-4; no definite D call. This CDR3 has 14 amino acids. Germline V CDR1 and CDR2: SQVTM, ANQGSEA. The V end was cut by 5 bases, the J end by 1 base, with 12 bases between.

V is TRBV7-9 and J is TRBJ1-2; tentative D call: TRBD1 (6 bases). Deletions cut 0 bases from V and 7 bases from J, with 15 bases between. Germline V gene lookup returns CDR1 SEHNR and CDR2 FQNEAQ (reference sequence). The CDR3 runs 15 residues. CDR3 in DNA: TGTGCCAGCAGCTTAGCTAACAGGGCGGCGGGTGGCTACACCTTC. It yields the protein CASSLANRAAGGYTF. Full variable domain (missing parts from reference TRBV7-9 and TRBJ1-2): DTGVSQNPRHKITKRGQNVTFRCDPISEHNRLYWYRQTLGQGPEFLTYFQNEAQLEKSRLLSDRFSAERPKGSFSTLEIQRTEQGDSAMYLCASSLANRAAGGYTFGSGTRLTVV.

This chain joins TRBV29-1 and TRBJ1-5; 8 positions agree with TRBD1. The CDR3 is 15 amino acids. Trimming cost V 4 bases and J 4 bases; bases outside gene matches: 9. Germline CDR1 is SQVTM and CDR2 is ANQGSEA. The CDR3 loop reads CSVAVGTGMNQPQHF. CDR3 nucleotides: TGCAGCGTTGCTGTCGGGACAGGCATGAATCAGCCCCAGCATTTT.

The chain combines TRBV11-1 with TRBJ1-1; no clear D. V shed 5 bases and J shed 1 base, with 11 bases lying between them. CDR3 length: 14 amino acids. Germline V gene sequence: CDR1 SGHAT, CDR2 FQDESV (reference sequence). CDR3 sequence (DNA): TGTGCCAGCAGCGTAAGTCCTAAGAACACTGAAGCTTTCTTT. It is translated as CASSVSPKNTEAFF.

The chain has TRBV2 and TRBJ2-7; no clear D. This CDR3 region has 14 residues. V gave up 4 bases and J gave up 6 bases, with 16 bases separating them. Looked up from germline, CDR1 is SNHLY and CDR2 is FYNNEI. CDR3 protein: CASSGASSSAEQYF. The CDR3 bases are TGTGCCAGCAGTGGGGCAAGTAGTTCTGCCGAGCAGTACTTC. The entire variable domain, with the rest obtained from reference TRBV2 and TRBJ2-7, is as follows: EPEVTQTPSHQVTQMGQEVILRCVPISNHLYFYWYRQILGQKVEFLVSFYNNEISEKSEIFDDQFSVERPDGSNFTLKIRSTKLEDSAMYFCASSGASSSAEQYFGPGTRLTVT.

V and J are TRBV5-1 and TRBJ2-5; a weak D match, TRBD1 (5 bases). This CDR3 spans 15 amino acids. Deletions cut 0 bases from V and 1 base from J, with 10 bases between. Germline V gives CDR1 SGHRS, CDR2 YFSETQ. CDR3 in DNA: TGCGCCAGCAGCTTGGGGACACCCCTCCAAGAGACCCAGTACTTC. Residues: CASSLGTPLQETQYF.